The text below deals with one T cell receptor beta chain. V lost 4 bases to trimming and J lost 2 bases; unmatched junction nucleotides: 2. Germline values: CDR1 MDHEN, CDR2 SYDVKM. This CDR3 has 13 amino acids. This sample was taken from a study of blood T cell repertoires in COVID-19. In the authors' workflow: Reference gene primers were amplified, and this amplification served to estimate nucleated cell counts. The protocol was immunoSEQ multiplex PCR, while the TCRdb copy is restricted to in-frame clones and leaves out a portion. V and J calls and clone size are given by that table; D and trimming were obtained from the DNA. The table shows about 50,000 clones, with 88% occurring only once.

This sequence originates from a man aged 50 or older with active COVID-19. Sequencing input: peripheral blood. J is TRBJ2-7 and V is TRBV28; 7 bases line up with TRBD1. CDR3: CASSWDRTYEQYF. CDR3 coding DNA: TGTGCCAGCAGTTGGGACAGAACCTACGAGCAGTACTTC. Using reference TRBV28 and TRBJ2-7 for the parts outside the CDR3, the full variable domain is DVKVTQSSRYLVKRTGEKVFLECVQDMDHENMFWYRQDPGLGLRLIYFSYDVKMKEKGDIPEGYSVSREKKERFSLILESASTNQTSMYLCASSWDRTYEQYFGPGTRLTVT.